One and the same sample provided the 12 T cell receptor beta chains below, sequenced in a study of blood T cell repertoires in COVID-19. Produced via immunoSEQ multiplex PCR; TCRdb's table is partial and in-frame only. The sample lists 150,000 to 200,000 clones, about nine tenths seen once, with roughly 2.2% in the top ten. Sample: peripheral blood. All receptors come from a man aged 65-85 years with active or convalescent COVID-19.

V and J are TRBV25-1 and TRBJ1-4; the match to TRBD1 covers 11 bases. Germline trimming cut 5 bases from V and 4 bases from J; bases unmatched to any gene: 3. The CDR3 is 15 amino acids. Germline V gene lookup returns CDR1 MGHDK and CDR2 SYGVNS. The CDR3, as DNA: TGTGCCAGCAGTTTGGGGACAGGGGGTAATGAAAAACTGTTTTTT. Its translation is CASSLGTGGNEKLFF.

The table lists this clone with a few counts. The chain links TRBV4-3 to TRBJ2-3, with 7 nucleotides matching TRBD2. The CDR3 has 14 amino acids. The ends lost 5 bases at V and 2 bases at J; junction bases unmatched: 4. Germline V gene data show CDR1 as LGHNA and CDR2 as YSLEER. The CDR3 DNA follows: TGCGCCAGCAGCGGAGCGGGGTACACAGATACGCAGTATTTT. It codes for CASSGAGYTDTQYF.

This chain connects TRBV10-2 to TRBJ2-5; the D gene is possibly TRBD2 (6 bases). The germline gives CDR1 WSHSY, CDR2 SAAADI. Trimming pared 10 bases from V and 5 bases from J, leaving 20 bases between. The CDR3 contains 14 residues. CDR3 amino acids: CATSFAGPAETQYF. CDR3 nucleotide sequence: TGCGCCACCTCCTTTGCGGGACCGGCCGAGACCCAGTACTTC.

This chain joins TRBV7-9 and TRBJ2-7, with a possible D match to TRBD1 (6 bases). V dropped 2 bases and J dropped 3 bases, with 8 bases sitting between them. CDR3 size: 13 residues. The germline V gene has CDR1 SEHNR and CDR2 FQNEAQ (reference sequence). The CDR3: CASSLNRDYEQYF. CDR3 in DNA: TGTGCCAGCAGCTTAAACAGGGACTACGAGCAGTACTTC.

The J gene is TRBJ1-2, the V gene TRBV7-9, with D possibly being TRBD1 (6 bases). V lost 1 base, J lost 3 bases, and 18 bases lay in between. Germline V lookup: CDR1 SEHNR, CDR2 FQNEAQ (reference sequence). The CDR3 length is 17 residues. The CDR3 region has the DNA TGTGCCAGCAGCTTAGGTGACAACAGGGATGGATACTATGGCTACACCTTC. Protein sequence: CASSLGDNRDGYYGYTF. The full variable domain, with the rest looked up from reference TRBV7-9 and TRBJ1-2, is DTGVSQNPRHKITKRGQNVTFRCDPISEHNRLYWYRQTLGQGPEFLTYFQNEAQLEKSRLLSDRFSAERPKGSFSTLEIQRTEQGDSAMYLCASSLGDNRDGYYGYTFGSGTRLTVV.

This clone has a handful of counts. The chain carries TRBV27 and TRBJ2-2; 9 bases match TRBD1. Looked up from germline, CDR1 is MNHEY and CDR2 is SMNVEV (reference sequence). The CDR3 contains 16 residues. V was pared by 5 bases and J by 1 base, with 5 bases of the junction left unmatched. CDR3 bases: TGTGCCAGCAGTGGGGGACAGGGCCGGAACACCGGGGAGCTGTTTTTT. The encoded protein is CASSGGQGRNTGELFF.

The CDR3 bases are TGTGCCAGCAGTGGAAACGGGAGGGGCACAGATACGCAGTATTTT. Protein: CASSGNGRGTDTQYF. The chain combines TRBV27 with TRBJ2-3; 8 positions agree with TRBD2. Germline CDR1 reads MNHEY; CDR2 reads SMNVEV (reference sequence). J gave up 1 base and V 5 bases, and 5 bases lay outside the gene matches. This CDR3 has 15 residues.

The chain has TRBV15 and TRBJ2-4, with a possible D match to TRBD2 (5 bases). Germline loops: CDR1 LNHNV, CDR2 YYDKDF (reference sequence). V was trimmed by 0 bases and J by 0 bases, leaving 12 bases between them. The CDR3 totals 17 residues. The CDR3 DNA reads as TGTGCCACCAGCAGAGATCTCATTGCGGGAGCCAAAAACATTCAGTACTTC. It yields the protein CATSRDLIAGAKNIQYF.

The V and J genes are TRBV9 and TRBJ2-7; 8 bases fit TRBD1. This CDR3 is 15 amino acids long. Unmatched junction bases numbered 7, after V lost 0 bases and J lost 5 bases. Germline assignment: CDR1 SGDLS and CDR2 YYNGEE. The CDR3 nucleotides read TGTGCCAGCAGCGTAGGTCCAGGGGGCTCAAACGAGCAGTACTTC. Amino acid sequence: CASSVGPGGSNEQYF.

The V call is TRBV19, the J call TRBJ1-3, with D hard to call. Germline CDR1 LNHDA, CDR2 SQIVND (reference sequence). Between the trimmed V and J ends, which lost 3 bases and 0 bases, there was a span of 12 bases. This CDR3 comprises 16 residues. In DNA form, the CDR3 reads TGTGCCAGTAGTATCGGGGTCAGACCCTCTGGAAACACCATATATTTT. Translated, it gives CASSIGVRPSGNTIYF. Together with reference TRBV19 and TRBJ1-3, the CDR3 gives the full variable domain: DGGITQSPKYLFRKEGQNVTLSCEQNLNHDAMYWYRQDPGQGLRLIYYSQIVNDFQKGDIAEGYSVSREKKESFPLTVTSAQKNPTAFYLCASSIGVRPSGNTIYFGEGSWLTVV.

This sequence joins TRBV5-6 and TRBJ1-1, with 7 bases matching TRBD1. The V gene's germline CDR1 is SGHDT and CDR2 YYEEEE. CDR3 length: 14 residues. V shed 5 bases, J shed 1 base, and the junction held 5 bases outside the gene matches. The CDR3 region is CASSRDRRNTEAFF. The DNA for the CDR3 is TGTGCCAGCAGTCGGGACAGAAGGAACACTGAAGCTTTCTTT. Full variable domain (missing parts from reference TRBV5-6 and TRBJ1-1): DAGVTQSPTHLIKTRGQQVTLRCSPKSGHDTVSWYQQALGQGPQFIFQYYEEEERQRGNFPDRFSGHQFPNYSSELNVNALLLGDSALYLCASSRDRRNTEAFFGQGTRLTVV.

The CDR3 region is CASGEGTTGEKLFF. CDR3 in DNA: TGTGCCAGTGGCGAGGGGACAACGGGTGAAAAACTGTTTTTT. This sequence joins TRBV19 and TRBJ1-4; weak D call: TRBD1 (6 bases). The CDR3 sequence is 14 residues long. Germline V gene data show CDR1 as LNHDA and CDR2 as SQIVND (reference sequence). The ends were cut back, 8 bases at V and 7 bases at J, with 17 bases in the middle.